This record covers a single TCR beta chain. V shed 7 bases and J 5 bases; nucleotides not matched to a gene: 3. Germline V gene data show CDR1 as LNHDA and CDR2 as SQIVND (reference sequence). The CDR3 has 13 residues. The sample is drawn from a study of blood T cell repertoires in COVID-19. Study-wide background: Samples of COVID-19 (acute and convalescent) were obtained from the United States, Italy and Spain. PBMCs, B-cell-depleted T cells, or T cells provided the cDNA or gDNA that made up the material.

As originally analysed: Using reference gene primer amplification, nucleated cell counts were estimated. Assay used: immunoSEQ multiplex PCR; TCRdb lists only in-frame clones, some missing. V and J calls and clone size follow that table, whereas D and trimming were derived from the DNA. The sample has some 250,000 clones, about 84% seen once. The clonotype comes from an elderly man with acute or convalescent COVID-19. The sequencing sample was made of peripheral blood. This sequence joins TRBV19 and TRBJ1-5, with 9 bases aligning to TRBD1. The CDR3: CASKRTGDQPQHF. Here the CDR3 DNA reads TGTGCCAGTAAAAGGACAGGGGATCAGCCCCAGCATTTT.